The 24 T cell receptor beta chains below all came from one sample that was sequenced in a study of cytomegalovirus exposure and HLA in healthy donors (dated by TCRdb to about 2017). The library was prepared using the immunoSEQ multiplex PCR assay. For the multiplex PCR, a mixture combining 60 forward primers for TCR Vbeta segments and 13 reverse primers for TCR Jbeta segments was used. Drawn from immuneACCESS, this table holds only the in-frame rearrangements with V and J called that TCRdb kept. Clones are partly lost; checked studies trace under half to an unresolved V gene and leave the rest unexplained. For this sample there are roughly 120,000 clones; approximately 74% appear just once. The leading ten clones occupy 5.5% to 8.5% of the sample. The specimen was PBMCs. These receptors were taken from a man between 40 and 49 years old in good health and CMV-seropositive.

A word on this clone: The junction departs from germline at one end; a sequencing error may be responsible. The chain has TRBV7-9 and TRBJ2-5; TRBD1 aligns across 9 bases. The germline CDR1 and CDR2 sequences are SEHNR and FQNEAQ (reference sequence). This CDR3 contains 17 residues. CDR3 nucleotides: TGTTCCAGCAGCTTAGGAAGGGGACAGGGAGAGAAAGAGACCCAGTACTTC. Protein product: CSSSLGRGQGEKETQYF.

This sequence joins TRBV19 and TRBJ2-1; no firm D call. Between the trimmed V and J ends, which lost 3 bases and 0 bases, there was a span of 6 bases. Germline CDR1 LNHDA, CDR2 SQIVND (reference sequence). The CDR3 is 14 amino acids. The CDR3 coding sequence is TGTGCCAGTAGTATGCTGGCCTCCTACAATGAGCAGTTCTTC. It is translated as CASSMLASYNEQFF.

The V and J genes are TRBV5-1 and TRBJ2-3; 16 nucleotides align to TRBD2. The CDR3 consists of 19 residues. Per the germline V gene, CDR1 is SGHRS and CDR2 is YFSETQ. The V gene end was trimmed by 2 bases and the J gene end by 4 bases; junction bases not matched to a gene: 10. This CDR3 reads CASSFVPGLAGGPADTQYF. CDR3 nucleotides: TGCGCCAGCAGCTTCGTCCCGGGACTAGCGGGAGGGCCCGCAGATACGCAGTATTTT.

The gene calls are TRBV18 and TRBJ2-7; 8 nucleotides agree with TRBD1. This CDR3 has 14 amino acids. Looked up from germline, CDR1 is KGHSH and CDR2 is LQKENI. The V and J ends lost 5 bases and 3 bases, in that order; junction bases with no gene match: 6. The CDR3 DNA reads TGTGCCAGCTCAGGCGACAGGGGAGGCTACGAGCAGTACTTC. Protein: CASSGDRGGYEQYF.

CDR3 loop: CSVEDPPLQYF. DNA of the CDR3: TGCAGCGTTGAAGACCCCCCCCTTCAGTACTTC. The V gene is TRBV29-1, the J gene TRBJ2-7; D not resolved. Germline V gene sequence: CDR1 SQVTM, CDR2 ANQGSEA. V lost 0 bases and J 10 bases, leaving 10 bases between the germline ends. The CDR3 runs to 11 residues.

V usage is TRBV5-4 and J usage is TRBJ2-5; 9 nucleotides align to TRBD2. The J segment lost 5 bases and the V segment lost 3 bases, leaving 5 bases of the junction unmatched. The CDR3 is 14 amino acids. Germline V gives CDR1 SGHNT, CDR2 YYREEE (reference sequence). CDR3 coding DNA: TGTGCCAGCAGCTCTGGCAGCGGGGGGGAGACCCAGTACTTC. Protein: CASSSGSGGETQYF.

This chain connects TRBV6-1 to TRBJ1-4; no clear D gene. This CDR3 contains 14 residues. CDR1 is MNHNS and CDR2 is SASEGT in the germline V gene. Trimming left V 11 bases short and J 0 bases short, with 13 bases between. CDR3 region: CACRRSATNEKLFF. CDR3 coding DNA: TGTGCCTGTCGGAGATCTGCAACTAATGAAAAACTGTTTTTT.

The CDR3 here is CASSPPLTGYTEAFF. DNA for the CDR3: TGTGCCAGCAGTCCCCCCCTGACAGGTTACACTGAAGCTTTCTTT. The genes are TRBV28 and TRBJ1-1; a possible D gene is TRBD1 (6 bases). The CDR3 contains 15 residues. CDR1 and CDR2 from the germline V gene are MDHEN and SYDVKM. V was trimmed by 5 bases and J by 3 bases, leaving 16 bases between them. Looking up the rest from reference TRBV28 and TRBJ1-1 gives the full variable domain: DVKVTQSSRYLVKRTGEKVFLECVQDMDHENMFWYRQDPGLGLRLIYFSYDVKMKEKGDIPEGYSVSREKKERFSLILESASTNQTSMYLCASSPPLTGYTEAFFGQGTRLTVV.

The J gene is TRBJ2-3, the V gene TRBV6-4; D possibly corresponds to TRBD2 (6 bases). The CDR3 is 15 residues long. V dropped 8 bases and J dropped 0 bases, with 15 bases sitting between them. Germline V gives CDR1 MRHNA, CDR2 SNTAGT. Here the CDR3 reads CASASEGLSTDTQYF. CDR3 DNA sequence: TGTGCCAGCGCATCGGAGGGTCTTAGCACAGATACGCAGTATTTT.

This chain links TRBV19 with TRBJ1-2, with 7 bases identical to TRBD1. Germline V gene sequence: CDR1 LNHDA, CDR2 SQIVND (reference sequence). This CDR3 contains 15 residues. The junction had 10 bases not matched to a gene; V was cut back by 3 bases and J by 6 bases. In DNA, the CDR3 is TGTGCCAGTAGTATCAGACAGGGACGTATCGATGGCTACACCTTC. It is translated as CASSIRQGRIDGYTF.

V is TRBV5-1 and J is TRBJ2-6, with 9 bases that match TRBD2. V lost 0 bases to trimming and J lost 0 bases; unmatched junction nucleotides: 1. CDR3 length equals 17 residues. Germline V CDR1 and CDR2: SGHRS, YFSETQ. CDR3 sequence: CASSLVSGGSGANVLTF. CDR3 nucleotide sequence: TGCGCCAGCAGCTTGGTTAGCGGGGGCTCTGGGGCCAACGTCCTGACTTTC.

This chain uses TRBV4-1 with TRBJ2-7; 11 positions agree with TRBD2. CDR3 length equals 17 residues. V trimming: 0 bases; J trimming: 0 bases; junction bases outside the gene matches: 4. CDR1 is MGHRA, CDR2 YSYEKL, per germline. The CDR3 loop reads CASSQDPLAGASYEQYF. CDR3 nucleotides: TGCGCCAGCAGCCAAGATCCACTAGCGGGAGCCTCCTACGAGCAGTACTTC.

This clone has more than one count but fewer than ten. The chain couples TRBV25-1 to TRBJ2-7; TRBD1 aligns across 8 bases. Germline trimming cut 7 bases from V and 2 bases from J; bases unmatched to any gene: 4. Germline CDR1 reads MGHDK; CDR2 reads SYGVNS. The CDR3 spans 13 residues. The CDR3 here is CASTSGGPYEQYF. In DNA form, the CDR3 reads TGTGCCAGCACCTCAGGGGGCCCCTACGAGCAGTACTTC.

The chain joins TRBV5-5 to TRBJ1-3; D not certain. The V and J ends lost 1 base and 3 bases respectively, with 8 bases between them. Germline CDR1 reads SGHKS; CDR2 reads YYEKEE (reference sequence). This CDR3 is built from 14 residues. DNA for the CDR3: TGTGCCAGCAGCTTGAAAGTCGGTGGAAACACCATATATTTT. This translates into CASSLKVGGNTIYF. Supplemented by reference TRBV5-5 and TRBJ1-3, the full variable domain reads DAGVTQSPTHLIKTRGQQVTLRCSPISGHKSVSWYQQVLGQGPQFIFQYYEKEERGRGNFPDRFSARQFPNYSSELNVNALLLGDSALYLCASSLKVGGNTIYFGEGSWLTVV.

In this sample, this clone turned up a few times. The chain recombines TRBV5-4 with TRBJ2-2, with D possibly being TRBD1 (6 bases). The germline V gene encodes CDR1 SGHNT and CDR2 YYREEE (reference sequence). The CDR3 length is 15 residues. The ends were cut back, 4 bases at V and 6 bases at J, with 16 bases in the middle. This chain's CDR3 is CASSINTGLPGELFF. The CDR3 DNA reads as TGTGCCAGCAGCATCAACACAGGGTTACCCGGGGAGCTGTTTTTT.

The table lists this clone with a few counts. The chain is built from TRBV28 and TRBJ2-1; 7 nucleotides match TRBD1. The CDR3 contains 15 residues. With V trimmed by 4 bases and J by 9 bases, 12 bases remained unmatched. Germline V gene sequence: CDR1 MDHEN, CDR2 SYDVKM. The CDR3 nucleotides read TGTGCCAGCAGTTGGATTGGGGACAGTACAACTGAGCAGTTCTTC. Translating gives CASSWIGDSTTEQFF. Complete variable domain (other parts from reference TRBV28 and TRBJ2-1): DVKVTQSSRYLVKRTGEKVFLECVQDMDHENMFWYRQDPGLGLRLIYFSYDVKMKEKGDIPEGYSVSREKKERFSLILESASTNQTSMYLCASSWIGDSTTEQFFGPGTRLTVL.

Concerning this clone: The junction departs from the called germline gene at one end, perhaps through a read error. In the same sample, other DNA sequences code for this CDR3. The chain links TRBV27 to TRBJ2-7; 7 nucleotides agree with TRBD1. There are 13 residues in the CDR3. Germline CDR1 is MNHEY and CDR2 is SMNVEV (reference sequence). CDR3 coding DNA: TGTGCCAGCAGTTTGGGACAGACCTACGAGCAGTACTTT. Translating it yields CASSLGQTYEQYF.

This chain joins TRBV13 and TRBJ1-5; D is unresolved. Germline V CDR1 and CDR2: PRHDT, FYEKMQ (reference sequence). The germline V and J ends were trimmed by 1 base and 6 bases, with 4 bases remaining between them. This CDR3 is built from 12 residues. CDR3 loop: CASSLDRQPQHF. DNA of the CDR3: TGTGCCAGCAGCTTAGATCGTCAGCCCCAGCATTTT.

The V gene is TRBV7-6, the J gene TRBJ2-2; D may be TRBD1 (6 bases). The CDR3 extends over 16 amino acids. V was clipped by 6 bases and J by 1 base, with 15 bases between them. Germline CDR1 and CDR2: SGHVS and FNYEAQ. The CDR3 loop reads CASSFDRLGNTGELFF. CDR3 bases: TGTGCCAGCAGTTTCGACAGGTTGGGGAACACCGGGGAGCTGTTTTTT.

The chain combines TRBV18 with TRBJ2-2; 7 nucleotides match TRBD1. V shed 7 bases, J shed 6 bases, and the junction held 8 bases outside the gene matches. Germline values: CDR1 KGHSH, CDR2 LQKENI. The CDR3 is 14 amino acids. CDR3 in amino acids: CASFRDSFSGELFF. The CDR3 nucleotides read TGTGCCAGCTTCCGGGACAGCTTTTCCGGGGAGCTGTTTTTT.

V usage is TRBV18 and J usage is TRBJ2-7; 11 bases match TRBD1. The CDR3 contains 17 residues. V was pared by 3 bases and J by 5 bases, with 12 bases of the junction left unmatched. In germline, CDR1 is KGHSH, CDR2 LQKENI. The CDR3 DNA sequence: TGTGCCAGCTCACCCTTAGGACAGGGGGCAAGTCGCCACGAGCAGTACTTC. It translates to CASSPLGQGASRHEQYF.

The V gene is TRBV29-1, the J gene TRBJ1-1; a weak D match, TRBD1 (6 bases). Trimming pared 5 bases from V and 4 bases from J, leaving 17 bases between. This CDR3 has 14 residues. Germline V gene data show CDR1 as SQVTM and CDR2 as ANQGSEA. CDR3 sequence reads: CSVRKGAGVTEAFF. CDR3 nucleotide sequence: TGCAGCGTTAGAAAAGGCGCAGGGGTCACTGAAGCTTTCTTT.

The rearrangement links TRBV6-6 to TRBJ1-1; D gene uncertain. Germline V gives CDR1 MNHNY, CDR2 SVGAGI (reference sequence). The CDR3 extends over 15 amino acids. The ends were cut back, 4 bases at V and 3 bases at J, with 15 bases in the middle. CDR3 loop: CASSSARGQDTEAFF. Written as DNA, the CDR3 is TGTGCCAGCAGTTCCGCCCGCGGTCAAGACACTGAAGCTTTCTTT.

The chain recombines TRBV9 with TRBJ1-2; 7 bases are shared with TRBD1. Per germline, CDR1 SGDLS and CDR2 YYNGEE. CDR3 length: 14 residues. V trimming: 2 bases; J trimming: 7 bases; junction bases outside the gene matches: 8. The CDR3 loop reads CASSVSQGTCGYTF. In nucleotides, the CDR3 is TGTGCCAGCAGCGTTTCACAGGGGACGTGTGGCTACACCTTC.